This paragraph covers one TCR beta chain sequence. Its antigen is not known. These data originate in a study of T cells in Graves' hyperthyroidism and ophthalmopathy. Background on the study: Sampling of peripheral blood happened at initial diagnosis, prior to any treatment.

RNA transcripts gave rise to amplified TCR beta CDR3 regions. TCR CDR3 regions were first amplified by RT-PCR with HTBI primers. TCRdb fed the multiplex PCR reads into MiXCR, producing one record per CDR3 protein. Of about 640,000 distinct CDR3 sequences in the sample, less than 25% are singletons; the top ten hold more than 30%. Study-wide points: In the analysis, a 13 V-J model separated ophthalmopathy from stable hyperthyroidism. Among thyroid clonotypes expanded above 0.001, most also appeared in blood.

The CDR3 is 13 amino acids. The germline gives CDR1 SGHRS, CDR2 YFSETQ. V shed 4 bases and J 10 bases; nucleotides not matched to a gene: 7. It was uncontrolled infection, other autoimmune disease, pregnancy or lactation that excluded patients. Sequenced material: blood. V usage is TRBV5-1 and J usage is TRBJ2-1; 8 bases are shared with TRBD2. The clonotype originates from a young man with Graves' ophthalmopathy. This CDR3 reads CASSRAGVQEQFF. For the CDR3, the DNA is TGCGCCAGCAGCCGAGCGGGAGTGCAAGAGCAGTTCTTC.